The 6 T cell receptor beta chains below come from one sample, sequenced in a study of CD8 T cells in ankylosing spondylitis. Points from the study as a whole: Characteristic of ankylosing spondylitis blood, it appeared, was a TCR beta motif comprising roughly 8 highly homologous variants.

TCRdb ran MiXCR on the 5' RACE reads and lists one entry per CDR3 protein. The sample lists roughly 400,000 distinct CDR3 sequences, approximately 20% occurring once. Their antigen targets remain unknown. Sequenced input: blood, either unsorted or a sorted T cell fraction (not recorded which). The receptor source for this set is a male donor with ankylosing spondylitis.

There are a few counts of this clonotype. The gene calls are TRBV24-1 and TRBJ2-5; D ambiguous. The CDR3 totals 15 residues. CDR1 is KGHDR, CDR2 SFDVKD, per germline. Trimming stripped 0 bases from V and 5 bases from J, with 12 bases between. CDR3 in amino acids: CATSDLGTSHETQYF. The CDR3 bases are TGTGCCACCAGTGATTTGGGTACGAGCCACGAGACCCAGTACTTC.

The V gene is TRBV20-1, the J gene TRBJ2-1, with TRBD2 matching over 8 bases. CDR1 is DFQATT and CDR2 is SNEGSKA in the germline V gene (reference sequence). The trim removed 5 bases at V and 8 bases at J, leaving 14 bases unmatched. The CDR3 spans 15 residues. CDR3 DNA sequence: TGCAGTGCTCTACCTGCGAGCGGGAGTTTCGATGAGCAGTTCTTC. It is translated as CSALPASGSFDEQFF.

This clonotype appeared many times. The chain employs TRBV18 and TRBJ1-4, with a weak D call TRBD1 (5 bases). The CDR3 consists of 15 residues. Trimming removed 3 bases from V and 5 bases from J, with 13 bases in between. Germline CDR1 reads KGHSH; CDR2 reads LQKENI. CDR3 loop: CASSPGTDWNEKLFF. DNA of the CDR3: TGTGCCAGCTCACCCGGGACGGATTGGAATGAAAAACTGTTTTTT.

This clonotype was seen just once. The chain links TRBV5-1 to TRBJ1-2, with 10 nucleotides matching TRBD1. The CDR3 spans 14 residues. Germline assignment: CDR1 SGHRS and CDR2 YFSETQ. The junction had 3 bases not matched to a gene; V was cut back by 4 bases and J by 3 bases. The CDR3 DNA is TGCGCCAGCAGCGCGACAGGGGGCGACTATGGCTACACCTTC. Translated, it gives CASSATGGDYGYTF.

This rearrangement joins TRBV28 to TRBJ2-5; the D is unclear. Germline V gene sequence: CDR1 MDHEN, CDR2 SYDVKM. The V end lost 6 bases, the J end lost 5 bases, and 7 bases lay between the germline ends. The CDR3 consists of 11 residues. The CDR3 protein is CASRTSETQYF. The CDR3 DNA reads as TGTGCCAGCAGAACCAGTGAGACCCAGTACTTC.

This rearrangement joins TRBV9 to TRBJ2-3; unclear D gene. This CDR3 has 13 residues. V dropped 0 bases and J dropped 3 bases, with 5 bases sitting between them. CDR1 SGDLS and CDR2 YYNGEE come from the germline V gene. CDR3 in DNA: TGTGCCAGCAGCGTAGGTGAAACAGATACGCAGTATTTT. Protein sequence: CASSVGETDTQYF.